The present entry profiles one T cell receptor (beta chain) with its context. Its cognate antigen is unknown. Sequencing was performed with immunoSEQ multiplex PCR; in TCRdb, only in-frame clones are kept and a portion is missing. The data show about 29,000 clones, about three quarters seen once. The data were taken from a study of CD4 T cells in relation to SARS-CoV-2 and coronaviruses. Unexposed donor CD4+ T cells date from about 2010-2019, before the COVID-19 pandemic. Isolation of CD4+ T cells took place after approximately 11 days in culture. CDR3 length equals 13 residues. CDR1 and CDR2 (germline): MNHEY, SVGEGT. V was trimmed by 3 bases and J by 1 base, leaving 4 bases between them.

The origin of this receptor is a human donor in good health. The specimen sequenced was CD4+ T cells from PBMCs, cultured in vitro. The chain employs TRBV6-2 or TRBV6-3 and TRBJ1-5; D not certain. The CDR3 sequence: CASSYLSNQPQHF. CDR3 in DNA: TGTGCCAGCAGTTATCTCAGCAATCAGCCCCAGCATTTT.